The 8 T cell receptor beta chains presented below share a single source sample, sequenced in a study of blood T cell repertoires in COVID-19. Clones were read by immunoSEQ multiplex PCR, and TCRdb kept only the in-frame ones, dropping some. Of some 260,000 clones listed, 85% to 90% are singletons. Sample: peripheral blood. Receptors originate from a man at least 80 years old with acute or convalescent COVID-19.

This rearrangement joins TRBV7-3 to TRBJ2-1; 9 nucleotides align to TRBD2. This CDR3 comprises 19 residues. J lost 9 bases, V lost 1 base, and 19 bases had no gene match. Germline values: CDR1 SGHTA, CDR2 FQGTGA. CDR3 DNA sequence: TGTGCCAGCAGCTTAAGTAGGAGGGTAAAAGAGGGGGGACTAGCTGAGCAGTTCTTC. It encodes CASSLSRRVKEGGLAEQFF.

The V call is TRBV6-2 or TRBV6-3, the J call TRBJ1-1; TRBD1 is a possible D gene (5 bases). V gave up 2 bases and J gave up 4 bases, with 17 bases separating them. The CDR3 extends over 16 amino acids. The germline V gene has CDR1 MNHEY and CDR2 SVGEGT. CDR3 sequence: CASSYRFRQRGTEAFF. The CDR3 coding sequence is TGTGCCAGCAGTTACAGGTTTCGACAGCGGGGCACTGAAGCTTTCTTT.

At least ten counts were recorded for this clone. V and J are TRBV7-8 and TRBJ1-4; D is uncertain. The CDR3 runs 15 residues. Trimming shortened V by 5 bases and J by 0 bases, and 10 bases separated the two germline ends. Germline V CDR1 and CDR2: SGHVS, FQNEAQ. This chain's CDR3 is CASSPRASTNEKLFF. DNA of the CDR3: TGTGCCAGCAGCCCGAGGGCCTCAACTAATGAAAAACTGTTTTTT.

The genes are TRBV3-1 (or the pseudogene TRBV3-2) and TRBJ1-5; possible D gene TRBD1, 5 bases. The germline gives CDR1 LGHDT, CDR2 YNNKEL (reference sequence). V shed 4 bases and J shed 2 bases, with 15 bases lying between them. The CDR3 covers 16 residues. The CDR3 region is CASSPQGGVGNQPQHF. The CDR3, as DNA: TGTGCCAGCAGCCCCCAAGGAGGGGTTGGCAATCAGCCCCAGCATTTT.

The V gene is TRBV9, the J gene TRBJ1-2; D is ambiguous. Germline assignment: CDR1 SGDLS and CDR2 YYNGEE. V was pared by 2 bases and J by 8 bases, with 13 bases between. CDR3 length equals 13 residues. The CDR3 DNA follows: TGTGCCAGCAGCGTCTCCGACCGAGGGGGCTACACCTTC. This translates into CASSVSDRGGYTF. Filled out from reference TRBV9 and TRBJ1-2, the complete variable domain reads DSGVTQTPKHLITATGQRVTLRCSPRSGDLSVYWYQQSLDQGLQFLIQYYNGEERAKGNILERFSAQQFPDLHSELNLSSLELGDSALYFCASSVSDRGGYTFGSGTRLTVV.

This chain uses TRBV5-8 with TRBJ2-7; TRBD2 agrees at 15 bases. After removal of 4 bases from V and 2 bases from J, the junction contained 10 bases not matched to a gene. The CDR3 sequence is 18 residues long. The germline V gene has CDR1 SGHTS and CDR2 YDEGEE. In DNA, the CDR3 is TGTGCCAGCAGCCACCCGGGACTAGCGGGAGGCTTCACCTACGAGCAGTACTTC. Translated: CASSHPGLAGGFTYEQYF.

This clone was detected once. The chain uses TRBV6-6 and TRBJ2-3; 10 positions match TRBD2. CDR1 is MNHNY and CDR2 is SVGAGI in the germline V gene (reference sequence). CDR3 length: 14 amino acids. With V trimmed by 5 bases and J by 7 bases, 6 bases remained unmatched. The CDR3 region is CASSTSGGAYTQYF. The CDR3 DNA follows: TGTGCCAGCAGTACAAGCGGGGGGGCATATACGCAGTATTTT.

The rearrangement links TRBV24-1 to TRBJ2-3; 10 bases are a match to TRBD1. Germline trimming cut 5 bases from V and 3 bases from J; bases unmatched to any gene: 13. The CDR3 runs 18 residues. CDR1 and CDR2 from the germline V gene are KGHDR and SFDVKD. CDR3 DNA sequence: TGTGCCACCAGTGGGGCCGAAGGGACAGGGGTGAAAACAGATACGCAGTATTTT. Its protein is CATSGAEGTGVKTDTQYF.